This record looks at one T cell receptor (beta chain) sequence and its context. Its antigen is currently unknown. The sample is drawn from a study of radiotherapy plus CTLA-4 blockade in lung cancer. Overall study results and limits: Early shifts in blood T cell clones, with interferon-beta, reportedly predicted response best.

This CDR3 has 14 residues. The V gene's germline CDR1 is MGHRA and CDR2 YSYEKL. The V and J ends lost 2 bases and 1 base respectively, with 8 bases between them. Focal radiation was given together with CTLA-4 blockade (ipilimumab) to patients with chemo-refractory metastatic non-small-cell lung cancer. Generated by immunoSEQ multiplex PCR, the TCRdb table keeps only in-frame clones and is missing some. In the table there are some 92,000 clones, 82% of which are singletons. This specimen was peripheral blood, taken from a patient treated with radiotherapy plus ipilimumab. The clonotype comes from a human donor with non-small cell lung cancer who had a partial response to radiotherapy plus ipilimumab. The V and J genes are TRBV4-1 and TRBJ2-5; a weak D match, TRBD2 (5 bases). CDR3 sequence (DNA): TGCGCCAGCAGCCAAACCAGCGGCCAAGAGACCCAGTACTTC. It specifies CASSQTSGQETQYF.